The rows below give T cell receptor beta chains drawn from one sample of a study of blood T cells in healthy people across ages. Each CDR3 protein gets one entry after TCRdb re-called the 5' RACE reads with MiXCR. The sample carries 650,000 or so distinct CDR3 sequences, roughly half recorded once. The sample consisted of blood. Receptor source: an elderly woman in good health. Each CDR3 is given with its conserved first and last residue. The order of the fields is V gene, clone size, CDR3 protein. Only some rows state a clone size, as once, few, many or a class for expanded clones.

V: TRBV21-1; size: -; CDR3: CASSKAVGGTSSTDEQFF
V: TRBV29-1; size: many; CDR3: CSVALAVAYNEQFF
V: TRBV9; size: many; CDR3: CASSVVASGTEQFF
V: TRBV10-3; size: -; CDR3: CANRQGSSYGYTF
V: TRBV12-3/TRBV12-4; size: many; CDR3: CASMETDTQYF
V: TRBV28; size: many; CDR3: CASSRDREWGYTF
V: TRBV29-1; size: -; CDR3: CSVELGTSLVETQFF
V: TRBV19; size: -; CDR3: CASSIGLNAYNERFF
V: TRBV27; size: -; CDR3: CASHGGLDRDTQYF
V: TRBV4-2; size: -; CDR3: CASSPKGDSYNEQYF
V: TRBV20-1; size: -; CDR3: CSARTERGSYEQYF